This T cell receptor beta chain was sequenced during a study of cytomegalovirus exposure and HLA in healthy donors. Losses at the gene ends were 4 bases for V and 1 base for J; bases not matched to a gene: 7. This CDR3 has 15 amino acids. CDR1 and CDR2 (germline): SGDLS, YYNGEE. Donors were drawn from the approximately 120-subject validation cohort, separate from the approximately 680-subject first cohort. Notes on the study in general: Cytomegalovirus-associated status was assigned to 150 to 200 TCR beta chains. TCR sequences were mostly rare, though some public TCRs occurred in many donors.

The repertoire was sequenced with immunoSEQ multiplex PCR; TCRdb's copy has only in-frame clones and lacks some. The data show about 78,000 clones, with less than 96% seen just once and roughly 1.6% held by the top ten. About this clone itself: The antigen is not known.

This sequence joins TRBV9 and TRBJ1-1; 7 bases fit TRBD1. Specimen: PBMCs. The TCR originated in a man between 18 and 35 years old in good health and CMV-seropositive. CDR3 region: CASSQTTGRNTEAFF. The CDR3 coding sequence is TGTGCCAGCAGCCAGACGACAGGGAGGAACACTGAAGCTTTCTTT. Full variable domain (remainder filled in from reference TRBV9 and TRBJ1-1): DSGVTQTPKHLITATGQRVTLRCSPRSGDLSVYWYQQSLDQGLQFLIQYYNGEERAKGNILERFSAQQFPDLHSELNLSSLELGDSALYFCASSQTTGRNTEAFFGQGTRLTVV.